The rows below give T cell receptor beta chains drawn from one sample of a study of spatial heterogeneity in lung cancer. In TCRdb, the 5' RACE reads were re-called with MiXCR into one record per CDR3 protein. The data hold some 9,000 distinct CDR3 sequences, with 13% to 15% observed a single time. The specimen comprised lung tumor tissue, sampled at surgery. Receptor source: a male donor with early-stage non-small cell lung cancer. Both conserved end residues are trimmed from each CDR3.

V	J	CDR3
TRBV29-1	TRBJ2-2	SVARDGGELF
TRBV11-2	TRBJ2-5	ASSLEERLAGGETQY
TRBV14	TRBJ2-7	ASSLAGAGEQY
TRBV7-8	TRBJ2-2	ASSLSDRGLGGELF
TRBV7-8	TRBJ2-2	ASSPQGTLTGELF
TRBV27	TRBJ2-7	ASSLSRSGFLEQY
TRBV7-2	TRBJ2-3	ASSFKTGADTQY
TRBV6-5	TRBJ2-5	ANDESAGGLGETQY
TRBV11-2	TRBJ2-5	ASSLGGRETQY
TRBV7-9	TRBJ1-1	ASSFDKNTEAF
TRBV15	TRBJ2-3	ATSRGGGRSTDTQY
TRBV20-1	TRBJ1-2	SARATGETNYGYT
TRBV14	TRBJ2-2	ASSPGGLRLTGELF
TRBV12-3/TRBV12-4	TRBJ1-3	ASSYYSGNTIY
TRBV6-5	TRBJ1-4	ASSLTGALEKLF
TRBV29-1	TRBJ2-5	SVGDGQETQY
TRBV12-3/TRBV12-4	TRBJ2-5	ASSLAETQY
TRBV20-1	TRBJ1-1	SASHTGDHTEAF
TRBV7-9	TRBJ2-3	ASSLGTQGDTQY
TRBV5-1	TRBJ2-5	ASRRDSQETQY
TRBV5-4	TRBJ2-1	ASSPSGEREALSYNEQF
TRBV6-5	TRBJ1-2	ASSYSYSYGYT
TRBV13	TRBJ1-2	ASSLGDRNYGYT
TRBV7-8	TRBJ2-2	ASSLQGDLNTGELF
TRBV29-1	TRBJ2-4	SVGTSWDIQY
TRBV6-2/TRBV6-3	TRBJ2-7	ASTEGKPYEQY
TRBV11-1	TRBJ1-1	ASRQDSEAF
TRBV7-8	TRBJ2-3	ASSLVGARGPDTQY
TRBV28	TRBJ2-7	ASSLLGTGEVQY
TRBV3-1	TRBJ1-2	ASSQGGRIGNYGYT
TRBV29-1	TRBJ2-7	SGAQGVHYEQY
TRBV15	TRBJ1-5	ATSRGPGAFTNQPQH
TRBV6-5	TRBJ2-7	ASSYGRGSYEQY
TRBV11-2	TRBJ2-5	ASSSGPYQETQY
TRBV10-3	TRBJ2-2	AISRTSSRTANTGELF
TRBV27	TRBJ2-7	ASSFGRSSYEQY
TRBV7-2	TRBJ2-2	ASSLGWGGRATGELF
TRBV30	TRBJ1-2	AWSRSGYGYT
TRBV3-1	TRBJ1-4	ASSRAMKFTLMGNEKLF
TRBV2	TRBJ2-2	ASNDGTANTGELF
TRBV3-1	TRBJ2-6	ASSRGTIESGANVLT
TRBV20-1	TRBJ2-3	SATQGAADTQY
TRBV30	TRBJ2-7	AWRRGDRSYEQY
TRBV27	TRBJ1-2	ASSRDRHNYGYT
TRBV2	TRBJ2-1	ASRLAGGRDNEQF
TRBV12-3/TRBV12-4	TRBJ2-7	ASSGQGGRNEQY